The 2 T cell receptor beta chains below all came from one sample that was sequenced in a study of cytomegalovirus exposure and HLA in healthy donors. In the PCR, 60 Vbeta and 13 Jbeta primers were used. Generated by immunoSEQ multiplex PCR, the TCRdb table keeps only in-frame clones and is missing some. This table holds approximately 160,000 clones, about 80% found once. The material sequenced was PBMCs. The receptors were gathered from a man aged 25 to 40 in good health and CMV-seropositive.

V usage is TRBV27 and J usage is TRBJ2-3, with unresolved D. Trimming shortened V by 3 bases and J by 0 bases, and 4 bases separated the two germline ends. CDR1 is MNHEY and CDR2 is SMNVEV in the germline V gene (reference sequence). The CDR3 is made up of 13 amino acids. For the CDR3, the DNA is TGTGCCAGCAGTTTCCCTAGCACAGATACGCAGTATTTT. It translates to CASSFPSTDTQYF.

CDR3 in amino acids: CASSFYRTGGENEQFF. CDR3 DNA sequence: TGTGCCAGCAGCTTTTACAGGACAGGGGGCGAAAATGAGCAGTTCTTC. The rearrangement joins TRBV7-9 to TRBJ2-1; 11 bases line up with TRBD1. The CDR3 is 16 residues long. Unmatched junction bases numbered 8, after V lost 3 bases and J lost 7 bases. The germline CDR1 and CDR2 sequences are SEHNR and FQNEAQ (reference sequence).